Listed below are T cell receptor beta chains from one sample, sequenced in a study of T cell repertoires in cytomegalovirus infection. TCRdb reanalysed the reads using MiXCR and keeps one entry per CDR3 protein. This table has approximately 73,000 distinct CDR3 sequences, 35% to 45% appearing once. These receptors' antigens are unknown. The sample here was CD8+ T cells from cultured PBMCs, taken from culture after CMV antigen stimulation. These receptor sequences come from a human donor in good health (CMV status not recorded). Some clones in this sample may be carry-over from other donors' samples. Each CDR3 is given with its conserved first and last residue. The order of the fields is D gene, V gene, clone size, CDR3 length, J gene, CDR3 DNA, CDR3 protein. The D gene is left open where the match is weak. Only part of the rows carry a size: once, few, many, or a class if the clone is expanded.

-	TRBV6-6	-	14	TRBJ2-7	TGTGCCAGCAGTCCACAGAGACGGACAGACGAGCAGTACTTC	CASSPQRRTDEQYF
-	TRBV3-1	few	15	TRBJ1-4	TGTGCCAGCAGCCGCCCTGCAGGGCCTAATGAAAAACTGTTTTTT	CASSRPAGPNEKLFF
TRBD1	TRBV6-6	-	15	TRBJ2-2	TGTGCCAGCAGTTACAGACAGGGGGCCTCCGGGGAGCTGTTTTTT	CASSYRQGASGELFF
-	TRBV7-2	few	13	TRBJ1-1	TGTGCCAGCAGCTCGGACGGGAACACTGAAGCTTTCTTT	CASSSDGNTEAFF
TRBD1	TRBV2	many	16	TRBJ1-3	TGTGCCAGCAGTGGAGAGGGACAGCCCGCCGGAAACACCATATATTTT	CASSGEGQPAGNTIYF
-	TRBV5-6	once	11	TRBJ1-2	TGTGCCAGCAGCTTGGGGGGCCAGGCCCACTTC	CASSLGGQAHF
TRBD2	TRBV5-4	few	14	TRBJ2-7	TGTGCCAGCAGTTTTAGCGGGGGGGCCTACGAGCAGTACTTC	CASSFSGGAYEQYF
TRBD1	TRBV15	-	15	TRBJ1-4	TGTGCCACCAGCAGAACTAGGGGGCAGGGTGAAAAACTGTTTTTT	CATSRTRGQGEKLFF
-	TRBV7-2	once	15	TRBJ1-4	TGTGCCAGCAGCCCCTCTAGTGGCTTGGGGGGAAAACTGTTTTTT	CASSPSSGLGGKLFF
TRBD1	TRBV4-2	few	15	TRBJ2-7	TGTGCCAGCAGCCAAGGCATTGGGACAGGGAACGAGCAGTACTTC	CASSQGIGTGNEQYF
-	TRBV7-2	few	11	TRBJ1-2	TGTGCCAGCAGCTTAGCGTGGGGCTACACCTTC	CASSLAWGYTF
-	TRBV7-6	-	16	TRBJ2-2	TGTGCCAGCAGCTTAGGGGCCGCATCGAACACCGGGGAGCTGTTTTTT	CASSLGAASNTGELFF
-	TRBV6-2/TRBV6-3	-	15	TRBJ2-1	TGTGCCAGCAGTAGCATCAAACAGGGAGCCAATGAGCAGTTCTTC	CASSSIKQGANEQFF
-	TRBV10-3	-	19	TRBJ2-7	TGTGCCATCAGCAATACGGACCGAACTCGATCAGCGGCTGTCTACGAGCAGTACTTC	CAISNTDRTRSAAVYEQYF
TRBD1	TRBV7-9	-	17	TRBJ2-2	TGTGCCAGCAGCTTGGACAGGAATTACGCGAACACCGGGGAGCTGTTTTTT	CASSLDRNYANTGELFF
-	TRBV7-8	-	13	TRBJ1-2	TGTGCCAGCAGCCTCCGGCTGCCCTATGGCTACACCTTC	CASSLRLPYGYTF
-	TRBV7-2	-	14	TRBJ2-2	TGTGCCAGCAGCTTCTGGGACCTCTCCGGGGAGCTGTTTTTT	CASSFWDLSGELFF